This TCR beta chain emerged from a study of monozygotic twins with cystic fibrosis. Whole-study results and caveats: Co-twins had the most similar V usage for 13 of 16 pairs, J for 8. Monozygotic CF twins shared more identical nucleotide clonotypes than unrelated patients. In this small cohort, shared CDR3 numbers showed no association with age, concordance or disease severity.

About this clone: Its target is not known.

Libraries were prepared by immunoSEQ multiplex PCR; TCRdb keeps only in-frame clonotypes and omits some of them. Found here are roughly 14,000 clones, over 85% of them singletons; the top ten hold approximately 9.1%. The CDR3 contains 14 residues. The V segment lost 2 bases and the J segment 3 bases; nucleotides outside the gene matches: 4. CDR1 is SGHRS, CDR2 YFSETQ, per germline. The receptor was derived from a girl aged 2 to 10 with cystic fibrosis. The chain couples TRBV5-1 to TRBJ2-5, with 7 nucleotides matching TRBD2. Material: blood. The CDR3 DNA reads TGCGCCAGCAGCTTTGGGAGGGGCAAAGAGACCCAGTACTTC. The encoded protein is CASSFGRGKETQYF.